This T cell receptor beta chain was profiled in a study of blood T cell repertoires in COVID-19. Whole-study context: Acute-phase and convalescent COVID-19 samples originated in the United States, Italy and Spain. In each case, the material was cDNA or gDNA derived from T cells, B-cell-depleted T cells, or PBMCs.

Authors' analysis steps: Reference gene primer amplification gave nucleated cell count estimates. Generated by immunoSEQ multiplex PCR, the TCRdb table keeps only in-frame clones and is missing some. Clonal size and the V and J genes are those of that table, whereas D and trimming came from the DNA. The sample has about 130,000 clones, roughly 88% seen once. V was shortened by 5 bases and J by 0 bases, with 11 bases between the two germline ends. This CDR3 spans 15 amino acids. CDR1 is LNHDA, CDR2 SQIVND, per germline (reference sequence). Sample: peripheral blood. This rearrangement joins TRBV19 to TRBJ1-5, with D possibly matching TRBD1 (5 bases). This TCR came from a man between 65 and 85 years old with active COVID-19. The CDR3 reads CASSDRPFSNQPQHF. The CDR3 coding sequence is TGTGCCAGTAGTGACAGACCTTTTAGCAATCAGCCCCAGCATTTT.